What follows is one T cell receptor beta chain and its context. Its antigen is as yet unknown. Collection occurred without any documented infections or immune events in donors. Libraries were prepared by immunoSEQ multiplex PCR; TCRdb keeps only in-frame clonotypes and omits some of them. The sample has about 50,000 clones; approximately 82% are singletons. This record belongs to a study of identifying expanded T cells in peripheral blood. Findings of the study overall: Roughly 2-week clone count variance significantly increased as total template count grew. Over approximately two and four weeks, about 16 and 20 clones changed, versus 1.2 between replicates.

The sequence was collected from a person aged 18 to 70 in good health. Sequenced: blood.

The CDR3 DNA reads as TGTGCCAGCAGTCCCGCAGGGAGAGGGGCCAACGTCCTGACTTTC. This codes for CASSPAGRGANVLTF. The chain is built from TRBV6-5 and TRBJ2-6, with D perhaps being TRBD1 or TRBD2 (5 bases each). Germline CDR1 is MNHEY and CDR2 is SVGAGI. The CDR3 runs to 15 residues. The ends were cut back, 5 bases at V and 4 bases at J, with 12 bases in the middle.